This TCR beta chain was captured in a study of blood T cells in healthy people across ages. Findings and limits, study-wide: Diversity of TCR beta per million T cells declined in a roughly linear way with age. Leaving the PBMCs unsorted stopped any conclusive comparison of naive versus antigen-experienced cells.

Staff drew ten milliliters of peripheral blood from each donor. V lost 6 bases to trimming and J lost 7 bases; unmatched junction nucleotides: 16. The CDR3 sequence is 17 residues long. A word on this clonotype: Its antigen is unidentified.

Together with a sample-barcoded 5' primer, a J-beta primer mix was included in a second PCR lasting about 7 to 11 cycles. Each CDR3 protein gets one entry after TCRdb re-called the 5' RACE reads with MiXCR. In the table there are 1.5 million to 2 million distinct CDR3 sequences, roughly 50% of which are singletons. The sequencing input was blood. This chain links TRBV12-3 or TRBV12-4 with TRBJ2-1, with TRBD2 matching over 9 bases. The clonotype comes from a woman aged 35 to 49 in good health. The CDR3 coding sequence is TGTGCCAGCAGGATGAAAATAGCGGGAGAAAAACAAAATGAGCAGTTCTTC. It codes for CASRMKIAGEKQNEQFF.